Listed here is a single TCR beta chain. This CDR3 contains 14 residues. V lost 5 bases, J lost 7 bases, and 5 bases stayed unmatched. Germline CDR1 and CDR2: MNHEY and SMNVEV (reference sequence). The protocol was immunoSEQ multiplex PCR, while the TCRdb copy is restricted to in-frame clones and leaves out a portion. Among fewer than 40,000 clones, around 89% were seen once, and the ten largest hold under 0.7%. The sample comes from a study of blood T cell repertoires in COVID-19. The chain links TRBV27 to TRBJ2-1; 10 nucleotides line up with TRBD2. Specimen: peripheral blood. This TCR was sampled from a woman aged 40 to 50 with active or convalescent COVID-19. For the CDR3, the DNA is TGTGCCAGCAGTGGTATAGCGGGGGGTAATGAGCAGTTCTTC. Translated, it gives CASSGIAGGNEQFF.